Listed here is a single TCR beta chain. Its antigen is not identified. Every bit of the isolated RNA underwent reverse transcription, so sequencing read expressed TCRB transcripts. The protocol was immunoSEQ multiplex PCR, while the TCRdb copy is restricted to in-frame clones and leaves out a portion. Among just over 600,000 clones listed, about 14% were seen once. Using CD45RO/CCR7/CD25/CD127/CD95/CD27, CD4+ naive, central memory, regulatory and stem cell-like memory cells were sorted. Trimming cost V 7 bases and J 6 bases; bases outside gene matches: 11. CDR3 length: 16 amino acids. Per the germline V gene, CDR1 is MDHEN and CDR2 is SYDVKM. The source of the sample is a study of beta chain features in type 1 diabetes. Study outcomes and limitations: Among type 1 diabetes patients, VDJ junctions had fewer insertions and more deletions. TCRB rearrangement may or may not be influenced by HLA type; here this remained unresolved.

The chain employs TRBV28 and TRBJ1-5, with TRBD1 identical over 11 bases. Sequenced: naive CD4+ T cells from blood. The TCR sequence derives from a man aged 18-30 years in good health. The DNA of the CDR3 is TGTGCCAGCAACCTAGGACAGGGGGCAATTAGTCAGCCCCAGCATTTT. Its translation is CASNLGQGAISQPQHF.